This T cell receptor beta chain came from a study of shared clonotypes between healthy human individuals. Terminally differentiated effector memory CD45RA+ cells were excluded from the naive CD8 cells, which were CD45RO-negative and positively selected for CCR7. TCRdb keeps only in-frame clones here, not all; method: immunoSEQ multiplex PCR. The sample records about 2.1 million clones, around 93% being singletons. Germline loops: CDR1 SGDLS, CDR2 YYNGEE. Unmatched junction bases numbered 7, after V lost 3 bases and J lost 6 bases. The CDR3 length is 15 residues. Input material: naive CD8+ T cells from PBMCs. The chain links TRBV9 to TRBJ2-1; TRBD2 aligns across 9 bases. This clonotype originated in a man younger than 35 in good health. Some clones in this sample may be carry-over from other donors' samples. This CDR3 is CASSAAGGPSNEQFF. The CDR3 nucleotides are TGTGCCAGCAGCGCCGCGGGAGGGCCCTCCAATGAGCAGTTCTTC.